This TCR beta chain was found in a study of blood T cell repertoires in COVID-19. Study-wide context: Sites across the United States, Italy and Spain contributed samples from acute and convalescent COVID-19. T cells, B-cell-depleted T cells, or PBMCs provided the cDNA or gDNA that served as material.

As handled by the study authors: Amplifying reference gene primers gave estimates of nucleated cell counts. The assay was immunoSEQ multiplex PCR, and TCRdb's table has in-frame clones only and misses some. That table supplies the V and J calls and clone size; D and trimming were determined from the DNA. The repertoire has roughly 250,000 clones, about 91% of them found once; the top ten carry around 1.2%. This clone was counted a single time. The sequence was collected from a woman aged 35 to 49 with acute COVID-19. Input material: PBMCs or T cells enriched from blood (not recorded which).

The CDR3 here is CASSQQGASSEAFF. CDR3 nucleotide sequence: TGTGCCAGCTCACAGCAGGGGGCATCTTCTGAAGCTTTCTTT. The chain employs TRBV18 and TRBJ1-1; 8 positions match TRBD1. J was trimmed by 6 bases and V by 4 bases; bases with no gene match: 7. The germline gives CDR1 KGHSH, CDR2 LQKENI. The CDR3 runs to 14 residues. Supplemented by reference TRBV18 and TRBJ1-1, the full variable domain reads NAGVMQNPRHLVRRRGQEARLRCSPMKGHSHVYWYRQLPEEGLKFMVYLQKENIIDESGMPKERFSAEFPKEGPSILRIQQVVRGDSAAYFCASSQQGASSEAFFGQGTRLTVV.